What follows are 26 T cell receptor beta chains derived from one specimen sequenced in a study of T cell responses to AZD1222 COVID-19 vaccine. Data came from immunoSEQ multiplex PCR; TCRdb stores just in-frame clones and leaves some out. Altogether roughly 120,000 clones are present, about 88% being singletons, with the ten largest covering roughly 4.5%. The sample was peripheral blood, taken on day 0 of AZD1222 vaccination. The receptors stem from an adult in good health.

CDR3 amino acids: CASTRGGSYNEQFF. CDR3 coding DNA: TGTGCCAGCACTAGGGGGGGGTCCTACAATGAGCAGTTCTTC. The V and J genes are TRBV2 and TRBJ2-1; TRBD2 is a possible D gene (7 bases). Germline V gives CDR1 SNHLY, CDR2 FYNNEI. This CDR3 spans 14 amino acids. V lost 7 bases and J lost 1, with 11 bases in between.

The V and J genes are TRBV3-1 (or the pseudogene TRBV3-2) and TRBJ1-2, with D hard to call. The ends were cut back, 0 bases at V and 8 bases at J, with 7 bases in the middle. The V gene's germline CDR1 is LGHDT and CDR2 YNNKEL (reference sequence). The CDR3 runs 12 residues. The CDR3 DNA is TGTGCCAGCAGCCAAGATACACGGGGCTACACCTTC. It yields the protein CASSQDTRGYTF.

The chain carries TRBV11-2 and TRBJ2-7; 9 bases are shared with TRBD2. Germline-derived CDR1 and CDR2 are SGHAT and FQNNGV. The V gene end was trimmed by 4 bases and the J gene end by 2 bases; junction bases not matched to a gene: 9. The CDR3 sequence is 16 residues long. The CDR3 DNA reads as TGTGCCAGCAGCTCCAGTAGAGGCGGGAGGGCCTACGAGCAGTACTTC. This gives the protein CASSSSRGGRAYEQYF.

The chain is built from TRBV24-1 and TRBJ1-2, with D uncertain. The germline CDR1 and CDR2 sequences are KGHDR and SFDVKD. The germline V and J ends were trimmed by 4 bases and 8 bases, with 16 bases remaining between them. The CDR3 is 14 residues long. Here the CDR3 reads CATSDPGRSWGYTF. As DNA, the CDR3 is TGTGCCACCAGTGACCCCGGACGGTCCTGGGGCTACACCTTC.

CDR3 DNA: TGTGCCAGCAGCCACGGGCCCACTGAAGCTTTCTTT. This sequence encodes CASSHGPTEAFF. The chain carries TRBV6-6 and TRBJ1-1; D call uncertain. Germline V gene sequence: CDR1 MNHNY, CDR2 SVGAGI (reference sequence). This CDR3 has 12 amino acids. Trimming removed 6 bases from V and 4 bases from J, with 9 bases in between.

J is TRBJ2-7 and V is TRBV28; a weak D match, TRBD1 (6 bases). V lost 7 bases to trimming and J lost 5 bases, with 15 bases between them. Per germline, CDR1 MDHEN and CDR2 SYDVKM. The CDR3 contains 13 residues. For the CDR3, the DNA is TGTGCCAGCACGGGACACCTCAGCAACGAGCAGTACTTC. Translation: CASTGHLSNEQYF. Based on the CDR3 plus reference TRBV28 and TRBJ2-7, the full variable domain is DVKVTQSSRYLVKRTGEKVFLECVQDMDHENMFWYRQDPGLGLRLIYFSYDVKMKEKGDIPEGYSVSREKKERFSLILESASTNQTSMYLCASTGHLSNEQYFGPGTRLTVT.

The V and J genes are TRBV18 and TRBJ2-7, with 10 bases aligning to TRBD2. V was pared by 5 bases and J by 2 bases, with 6 bases of the junction left unmatched. CDR3 length: 15 residues. Germline V gene data show CDR1 as KGHSH and CDR2 as LQKENI. The CDR3 loop reads CASSLGTSGTYEQYF. CDR3 sequence (DNA): TGTGCCAGCTCATTGGGAACTAGCGGGACCTACGAGCAGTACTTC.

This chain joins TRBV29-1 and TRBJ2-5; 11 bases agree with TRBD2. V was clipped by 3 bases and J by 5 bases; unmatched bases: 8. The CDR3 totals 15 residues. Germline V gene sequence: CDR1 SQVTM, CDR2 ANQGSEA. CDR3 DNA sequence: TGCAGCGTTGATTCGGCTAGCGGGAGGTGGGAGACCCAGTACTTC. Translation gives CSVDSASGRWETQYF.

V gene TRBV18 combines with J gene TRBJ1-2; D is possibly TRBD1 (5 bases). Germline values: CDR1 KGHSH, CDR2 LQKENI. The V end lost 3 bases, the J end lost 2 bases, and 19 bases lay between the germline ends. This CDR3 contains 17 residues. The CDR3 region is CASSPRSLNDRNYGYTF. The CDR3 DNA reads as TGTGCCAGCTCACCTCGGTCCCTCAACGACAGAAACTATGGCTACACCTTC.

This chain uses TRBV7-2 with TRBJ1-5, with 11 bases matching TRBD1. This CDR3 is built from 15 residues. Germline V CDR1 and CDR2: SGHTA, FQGNSA. The trim removed 6 bases at V and 6 bases at J, leaving 7 bases unmatched. The CDR3, as DNA: TGTGCCAGCAGACCAGGGACAGGGGGAGGTCAGCCCCAGCATTTT. It specifies CASRPGTGGGQPQHF.

CDR3 coding DNA: TGCGCCAGCAGCTTTGATAGGTGGGGCGTCACTGAAGCTTTCTTT. Translating it yields CASSFDRWGVTEAFF. This chain links TRBV5-1 with TRBJ1-1; D might be TRBD1 (5 bases). The V gene's germline CDR1 is SGHRS and CDR2 YFSETQ. Between the trimmed V and J ends, which lost 2 bases and 4 bases, there was a span of 15 bases. This CDR3 region has 15 residues. Together with reference TRBV5-1 and TRBJ1-1, the CDR3 gives the full variable domain: KAGVTQTPRYLIKTRGQQVTLSCSPISGHRSVSWYQQTPGQGLQFLFEYFSETQRNKGNFPGRFSGRQFSNSRSEMNVSTLELGDSALYLCASSFDRWGVTEAFFGQGTRLTVV.

V gene TRBV11-2 combines with J gene TRBJ2-7; D is possibly TRBD1 or TRBD2 (6 bases each). With 0 bases removed from V and 7 bases from J, the gap between germline ends came to 10 bases. Germline V gives CDR1 SGHAT, CDR2 FQNNGV. This CDR3 region has 13 residues. CDR3 loop: CASSLEGAGEQYF. The CDR3 DNA follows: TGTGCCAGCAGCTTAGAGGGGGCGGGGGAGCAGTACTTC.

This clone was observed a handful of times. The chain employs TRBV14 and TRBJ1-3, with D unclear. With 4 bases removed from V and 0 bases from J, the gap between germline ends came to 13 bases. The CDR3 has 16 amino acids. Per the germline V gene, CDR1 is SGHDN and CDR2 is FVKESK. The CDR3: CASSRFRESSGNTIYF. The CDR3, as DNA: TGTGCCAGCAGCCGTTTCCGGGAAAGCTCTGGAAACACCATATATTTT.

The J gene is TRBJ1-1, the V gene TRBV12-3 or TRBV12-4; D possibly corresponds to TRBD1 (6 bases). The CDR3 spans 13 residues. The ends were cut back, 5 bases at V and 11 bases at J, with 18 bases in the middle. The CDR3: CASSVGPSRGAFF. The CDR3 DNA reads TGTGCCAGCAGTGTAGGGCCGTCAAGGGGGGCTTTCTTT.

The chain is built from TRBV4-3 and TRBJ1-2, with 7 bases aligning to TRBD1. J was trimmed by 4 bases and V by 3 bases; bases with no gene match: 8. The germline gives CDR1 LGHNA, CDR2 YSLEER. The CDR3 covers 15 residues. The DNA for the CDR3 is TGCGCCAGCAGCCAGTCCGGACAGGCATCCTATGGCTACACCTTC. Its translation: CASSQSGQASYGYTF.

A single count supports this clone. V and J are TRBV3-1 (or the pseudogene TRBV3-2) and TRBJ1-6; 7 nucleotides agree with TRBD1. The germline V gene encodes CDR1 LGHDT and CDR2 YNNKEL (reference sequence). This CDR3 is built from 15 residues. V dropped 1 base and J dropped 8; count of bases not matched to a gene: 5. This chain's CDR3 is CASSQAGGIHSPLHF. CDR3 nucleotide sequence: TGTGCCAGCAGCCAAGCAGGGGGTATACATTCACCCCTCCACTTT.

The chain employs TRBV7-9 and TRBJ2-7; a possible D gene is TRBD1 (6 bases). The V end was cut by 5 bases, the J end by 0 bases, with 20 bases between. The CDR3 extends over 17 amino acids. The V gene's germline CDR1 is SEHNR and CDR2 FQNEAQ (reference sequence). Here the CDR3 DNA reads TGTGCCAGCAGCCGTTCGACTCAGGGGCGGCTCTCCTACGAGCAGTACTTC. This encodes CASSRSTQGRLSYEQYF.

The V call is TRBV5-1, the J call TRBJ2-2, with 7 bases aligning to TRBD1. V gave up 7 bases and J gave up 4 bases; unmatched junction bases: 10. Germline V gene sequence: CDR1 SGHRS, CDR2 YFSETQ. The CDR3 has 15 residues. CDR3 nucleotide sequence: TGCGCCAGCGGTCCAAGCGAGGGGGCCACCGGGGAGCTGTTTTTT. This gives the protein CASGPSEGATGELFF.

The genes are TRBV7-2 and TRBJ2-7, with TRBD1 matching over 7 bases. Germline loops: CDR1 SGHTA, CDR2 FQGNSA. V lost 5 bases to trimming and J lost 5 bases; unmatched junction nucleotides: 3. The CDR3 extends over 12 amino acids. The CDR3 region has the DNA TGTGCCAGCAGCCCGACAGGGCACGAGCAGTACTTC. Residues: CASSPTGHEQYF.

The rearrangement links TRBV24-1 to TRBJ2-1; 10 nucleotides line up with TRBD2. Trimming removed 3 bases from V and 4 bases from J; junction bases left unmatched: 5. CDR1 and CDR2 from the germline V gene are KGHDR and SFDVKD. The length of the CDR3 is 16 residues. This CDR3 is CATSDPTSGNYNEQFF. In nucleotides, the CDR3 is TGTGCCACCAGTGATCCCACTAGCGGGAATTACAATGAGCAGTTCTTC.

The rearrangement links TRBV27 to TRBJ1-1; 9 positions match TRBD1. Looked up from germline, CDR1 is MNHEY and CDR2 is SMNVEV (reference sequence). V lost 6 bases to trimming and J lost 5 bases; unmatched junction nucleotides: 10. The CDR3 extends over 15 amino acids. The DNA of the CDR3 is TGTGCCAGCAGCAGCGGCGGGACAGGGAGGACTGAAGCTTTCTTT. Its translation: CASSSGGTGRTEAFF.

The rearrangement links TRBV4-1 to TRBJ2-7, with 7 bases identical to TRBD2. Trimming at V came to 0 bases and at J to 4 bases, leaving 9 bases not matched to a gene. In germline, CDR1 is MGHRA, CDR2 YSYEKL. The CDR3 extends over 16 amino acids. In DNA form, the CDR3 reads TGCGCCAGCAGCCAAGATCCTAGCGGAGGCCTTTACGAGCAGTACTTC. Amino acid sequence: CASSQDPSGGLYEQYF.

The gene calls are TRBV4-3 and TRBJ1-6; 7 nucleotides align to TRBD1. V dropped 3 bases and J dropped 9; count of bases not matched to a gene: 14. Per the germline V gene, CDR1 is LGHNA and CDR2 is YSLEER. The CDR3 consists of 17 residues. Here the CDR3 reads CASSQLAGQFSASPLHF. In nucleotides, the CDR3 is TGCGCCAGCAGCCAGTTGGCGGGACAGTTCTCTGCTTCACCCCTCCACTTT.

The J gene is TRBJ2-1, the V gene TRBV19; TRBD1 agrees at 7 bases. Germline loops: CDR1 LNHDA, CDR2 SQIVND (reference sequence). CDR3 length equals 15 residues. V was clipped by 6 bases and J by 2 bases; unmatched bases: 7. As DNA, the CDR3 is TGTGCCAGTAGCCAGGGACAGTACCCCTACAATGAGCAGTTCTTC. Its protein is CASSQGQYPYNEQFF.

CDR3 in DNA: TGCGCCAGCAGTGAGATGGGGACAGGGGGCGAGGATGGGATGAACACTGAAGCTTTCTTT. Protein: CASSEMGTGGEDGMNTEAFF. The chain is built from TRBV10-1 and TRBJ1-1, with 12 bases matching TRBD1. V was pared by 2 bases and J by 0 bases, with 13 bases of the junction left unmatched. Germline V gene data show CDR1 as WNHNN and CDR2 as SYGVQD (reference sequence). This CDR3 has 20 residues.

The chain uses TRBV9 and TRBJ2-7; D not resolved. Germline V lookup: CDR1 SGDLS, CDR2 YYNGEE. V was pared by 0 bases and J by 0 bases, with 13 bases between. The CDR3 is made up of 16 amino acids. DNA for the CDR3: TGTGCCAGCAGCGTAGATTCGGGCAGGACCTCCTACGAGCAGTACTTC. Its protein product is CASSVDSGRTSYEQYF. The whole variable domain, filled in from reference TRBV9 and TRBJ2-7, reads DSGVTQTPKHLITATGQRVTLRCSPRSGDLSVYWYQQSLDQGLQFLIQYYNGEERAKGNILERFSAQQFPDLHSELNLSSLELGDSALYFCASSVDSGRTSYEQYFGPGTRLTVT.